This T cell receptor beta chain originates from a study of glioma-infiltrating T cells after dendritic cell vaccination. The primer mix had 60 V beta and 13 J beta primers. Sequenced by immunoSEQ multiplex PCR; TCRdb stores in-frame clones only, minus some. Among approximately 99,000 clones listed, 80% were seen once. As to time point: after dendritic cell vaccination, including at tumor progression/relapse. About this clone: Its antigen remains unknown.

General observations from the study: Higher pretreatment TIL content predicted longer progression-free time and survival.

Source: blood, taken after dendritic cell vaccination. The sequence was collected from a human donor with glioblastoma.

The CDR3 DNA reads as TGTGCCAGCAGCACCGGGACAGTCCCCTACAATGAGCAGTTCTTC. Amino acids: CASSTGTVPYNEQFF. The J gene is TRBJ2-1, the V gene TRBV9, with 7 bases identical to TRBD1. The CDR3 loop spans 15 amino acids. Losses at the gene ends were 4 bases for V and 2 bases for J; bases not matched to a gene: 6. Germline V gene sequence: CDR1 SGDLS, CDR2 YYNGEE.